This TCR beta chain was documented in a study of blood T cell repertoires in COVID-19. Overall study context: Spain, Italy and the United States supplied samples that represented acute and convalescent COVID-19. The analysed material was cDNA or gDNA that came from T cells, B-cell-depleted T cells, or PBMCs.

Sequenced by immunoSEQ multiplex PCR; TCRdb stores in-frame clones only, minus some. This sample has roughly 250,000 clones, with 82% found just once. Trimming took 1 base from V and 12 from J, leaving 11 bases between them. Germline V gene data show CDR1 as SGDLS and CDR2 as YYNGEE. The CDR3 sequence is 12 residues long. The sequenced material came from peripheral blood. The V gene is TRBV9, the J gene TRBJ2-1; D remains ambiguous. This receptor was obtained from a woman in her sixties with active or convalescent COVID-19. CDR3 in DNA: TGTGCCAGCAGCGTAACGGGTAGTGGGCAGTTCTTC. As protein: CASSVTGSGQFF.